This TCR beta chain was sequenced for a study of T cell responses to AZD1222 COVID-19 vaccine. Second-dose intervals near 4 or 12 weeks were combined. General observations from the study: The sample set comprised mostly white British donors with more females, and clonal diversity was possibly underestimated. No day 14 peak samples; only post-peak repertoires were characterized. With two AZD1222 doses given, Spike-specific TCR breadth and depth both rose.

Of note for this clone: Its antigen is as yet unknown.

TCRdb's table, derived via immunoSEQ multiplex PCR, lists solely in-frame clones and lacks some. The sample has fewer than 95,000 clones, approximately 89% seen once. Per germline, CDR1 MNHEY and CDR2 SMNVEV (reference sequence). This CDR3 has 15 residues. V gave up 3 bases and J gave up 12 bases; unmatched junction bases: 10. V is TRBV27 and J is TRBJ2-1; 11 nucleotides agree with TRBD2. This specimen consisted of peripheral blood, obtained 28 days after the second AZD1222 dose. The clonotype originates from an adult who received the AZD1222 COVID-19 vaccine. The CDR3 DNA reads as TGTGCCAGCAGTTTCACTAGCGGGGGCCAAAGGGGGCAGTTCTTC. Protein sequence: CASSFTSGGQRGQFF.